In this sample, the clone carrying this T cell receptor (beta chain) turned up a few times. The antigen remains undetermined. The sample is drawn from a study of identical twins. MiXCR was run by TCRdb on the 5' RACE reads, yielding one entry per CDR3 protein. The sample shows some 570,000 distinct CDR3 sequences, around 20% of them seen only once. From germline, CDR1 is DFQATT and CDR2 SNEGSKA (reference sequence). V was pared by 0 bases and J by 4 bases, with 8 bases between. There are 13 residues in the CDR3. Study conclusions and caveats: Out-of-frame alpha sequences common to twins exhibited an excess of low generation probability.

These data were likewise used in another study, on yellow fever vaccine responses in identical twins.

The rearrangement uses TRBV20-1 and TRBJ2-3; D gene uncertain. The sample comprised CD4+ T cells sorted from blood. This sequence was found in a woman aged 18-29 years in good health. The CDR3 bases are TGCAGTGCTAGAGATCCGTCGGCAGATACGCAGTATTTT. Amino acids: CSARDPSADTQYF.